This T cell receptor beta chain is drawn from a study of identical twins. TCRdb analysed the 5' RACE reads with MiXCR anew, one entry per CDR3 protein. The sample records 1.5 million to 2 million distinct CDR3 sequences, roughly a third being singletons. The table lists this clonotype with many counts. Its antigen is not identified. Deletions cut 5 bases from V and 10 bases from J, with 2 bases between. The V gene's germline CDR1 is MNHEY and CDR2 SMNVEV (reference sequence). CDR3 length: 8 residues. Notes on the study in general: Beta out-of-frame sequences displayed a weaker excess of sharing between twins. Invariant cells of the MAIT and iNKT types might have partly distorted the zero-insertion analyses.

The source of this sequence is a newborn girl in good health. The V gene is TRBV27, the J gene TRBJ1-2; D is ambiguous. Source material: cord blood. This chain's CDR3 is CASSLYTF. CDR3 coding DNA: TGTGCCAGCAGTCTCTACACCTTC.